Below, one T cell receptor beta chain is given with its context. This sample was taken from a study of cytomegalovirus exposure and HLA in healthy donors. The germline V gene has CDR1 SGHVS and CDR2 FNYEAQ. V gave up 5 bases and J gave up 1 base, with 9 bases separating them. The CDR3 totals 14 residues. Researchers ran the PCR with 60 Vbeta and 13 Jbeta primers. Measured with immunoSEQ multiplex PCR; TCRdb has only the in-frame clones, and not every one. The sample yields roughly 130,000 clones, around four fifths seen once. The clonotype originates from a human donor in good health. The specimen sequenced was PBMCs. The chain couples TRBV7-6 to TRBJ1-3; D is uncertain. CDR3 bases: TGTGCCAGCAGCCGCGCCTCTTCTGGAAACACCATATATTTT. This translates into CASSRASSGNTIYF.